This TCR beta chain was documented in a study of vaccination and CD4 T cells after COVID-19. This CDR3 is 13 amino acids long. Trimming left V 4 bases short and J 9 bases short, with 13 bases between. The germline gives CDR1 MNHEY, CDR2 SVGAGI. The Oncomine TCR Beta short-read assay generated sequence data from the DNA of cultured CD4+ T cells. TCRdb reprocessed the PCR reads via MiXCR and lists one record per CDR3 protein. In the table there are about 15,000 distinct CDR3 sequences, about 56% of which are singletons. As to treatment: roughly ten-day PBMC culture with coronavirus spike peptide pools or control peptides (ViraFEST assay). As regards this clonotype: Its antigen is undetermined.

The chain employs TRBV6-5 and TRBJ2-1, with D tentatively TRBD1 or TRBD2 (5 bases each). The sequencing here drew on CD4+ T cells from blood, cultured in vitro, taken before SARS-CoV-2 vaccination. The TCR sequence derives from a human donor who had recovered from COVID-19. The CDR3 protein is CASSWDQPGEQFF. CDR3 sequence (DNA): TGTGCCAGCAGTTGGGACCAGCCCGGTGAGCAGTTCTTC.